The 31 T cell receptor beta chains in this list originate from one sample, sequenced in a study of control samples from healthy donors and cancer patients. Sequenced by immunoSEQ multiplex PCR; TCRdb stores in-frame clones only, minus some. The sample holds around 42,000 clones, less than 95% seen once. Material: blood. The receptors come from a man in his fifties or sixties in good health.

V and J are TRBV7-6 and TRBJ2-2, with 14 bases fitting TRBD2. Germline V gene lookup returns CDR1 SGHVS and CDR2 FNYEAQ. The V segment lost 5 bases and the J segment 5 bases; nucleotides outside the gene matches: 1. The CDR3 contains 15 residues. CDR3 in DNA: TGTGCCAGCAGCGGGACTAGCGGGAGTACCGGGGAGCTGTTTTTT. This codes for CASSGTSGSTGELFF.

This chain uses TRBV3-1 (or the pseudogene TRBV3-2) with TRBJ1-1; no definite D call. Germline V gene sequence: CDR1 LGHDT, CDR2 YNNKEL (reference sequence). The CDR3 sequence is 14 residues long. V lost 4 bases, J lost 5 bases, and 14 bases lay in between. CDR3 nucleotide sequence: TGTGCCAGCAGCCTAACGGCGCGAGGAACTGAAGCTTTCTTT. Its protein product is CASSLTARGTEAFF.

V is TRBV5-1 and J is TRBJ2-1; D is unclear. The germline gives CDR1 SGHRS, CDR2 YFSETQ. Trimming stripped 4 bases from V and 5 bases from J, with 7 bases between. The CDR3 is 12 residues long. Here the CDR3 reads CASSRTNNEQFF. CDR3 nucleotide sequence: TGCGCCAGCAGCCGGACCAACAATGAGCAGTTCTTC.

The chain employs TRBV9 and TRBJ2-3; the match to TRBD2 covers 8 bases. CDR1 and CDR2 (germline): SGDLS, YYNGEE. The CDR3 spans 17 residues. The ends lost 0 bases at V and 5 bases at J; junction bases unmatched: 11. The CDR3 nucleotides read TGTGCCAGCAGCGTAGGTTCTGGCGGGAGGCGGGTAGATACGCAGTATTTT. This translates into CASSVGSGGRRVDTQYF.

J is TRBJ1-6 and V is TRBV27, with TRBD1 as a possible D gene (6 bases). The CDR3 has 14 amino acids. The V gene lost 8 bases and the J gene lost 10 bases, with 18 bases spanning the gap. Germline V CDR1 and CDR2: MNHEY, SMNVEV (reference sequence). CDR3 nucleotides: TGTGCCAGCTGCAGGGGTCCCGAGGGATCACCCCTCCACTTT. Translated, it gives CASCRGPEGSPLHF.

In regard to this clone: The sample has other DNA sequences that encode this CDR3 too. The chain couples TRBV24-1 to TRBJ2-2, with 9 bases matching TRBD1. The CDR3 spans 19 residues. Germline V gene sequence: CDR1 KGHDR, CDR2 SFDVKD. V trimming: 7 bases; J trimming: 2 bases; junction bases outside the gene matches: 16. CDR3 residues: CATSPLGTGFGKNTGELFF. The CDR3 nucleotides are TGTGCCACCAGCCCTCTGGGGACAGGGTTTGGAAAAAACACCGGGGAGCTGTTTTTT.

This clone appeared once. This CDR3 reads CASSNSGQGGQYF. The CDR3 DNA reads TGTGCCAGCAGTAACTCGGGACAGGGGGGGCAGTACTTC. The chain joins TRBV5-4 to TRBJ2-7; 11 bases align to TRBD1. The J segment lost 9 bases and the V segment lost 5 bases, leaving 7 bases of the junction unmatched. Germline CDR1 SGHNT, CDR2 YYREEE (reference sequence). The CDR3 has 13 residues.

This clone was found a few times. J is TRBJ2-2 and V is TRBV11-2; D tentatively reads TRBD1 or TRBD2 (5 bases each). CDR1 SGHAT and CDR2 FQNNGV come from the germline V gene. The CDR3 loop spans 14 amino acids. V was clipped by 2 bases and J by 6 bases, with 10 bases between them. CDR3 coding DNA: TGTGCCAGCAGCTTATACTTGGGGGCCGGGGAGCTGTTTTTT. Amino acid sequence: CASSLYLGAGELFF. Full variable domain (outside the CDR3, taken from reference TRBV11-2 and TRBJ2-2): EAGVAQSPRYKIIEKRQSVAFWCNPISGHATLYWYQQILGQGPKLLIQFQNNGVVDDSQLPKDRFSAERLKGVDSTLKIQPAKLEDSAVYLCASSLYLGAGELFFGEGSRLTVL.

This clone was seen only a few times. The V and J genes are TRBV6-2 or TRBV6-3 and TRBJ1-1; D may be TRBD1 (5 bases). Germline V gives CDR1 MNHEY, CDR2 SVGEGT. V dropped 5 bases and J dropped 5 bases, with 18 bases sitting between them. The CDR3 loop spans 15 amino acids. The chain's CDR3 is CASSLIVGGRTEAFF. The CDR3 DNA reads TGTGCCAGCAGTCTTATCGTTGGGGGGAGAACTGAAGCTTTCTTT.

The chain joins TRBV7-2 to TRBJ1-1; D is uncertain. V shed 1 base and J shed 5 bases, with 11 bases lying between them. Germline CDR1 and CDR2: SGHTA and FQGNSA. The CDR3 is 14 amino acids. CDR3 in DNA: TGTGCCAGCAGCTTAGGGGCCTTTGGGACTGAAGCTTTCTTT. Translated: CASSLGAFGTEAFF.

The chain has TRBV4-1 and TRBJ2-7; no clear D. Trimming removed 11 bases at V and 6 bases at J, with 20 bases between. Per the germline V gene, CDR1 is MGHRA and CDR2 is YSYEKL. This CDR3 has 13 residues. CDR3: CAVGRADGLEQYF. The CDR3 DNA follows: TGCGCCGTCGGACGAGCTGATGGTCTCGAGCAGTACTTC.

This chain uses TRBV5-1 with TRBJ2-7; D unclear. The germline V gene encodes CDR1 SGHRS and CDR2 YFSETQ. This CDR3 spans 14 amino acids. V dropped 0 bases and J dropped 0 bases, with 7 bases sitting between them. CDR3 in amino acids: CASSLVGASYEQYF. The CDR3 DNA is TGCGCCAGCAGCTTGGTTGGAGCCTCCTACGAGCAGTACTTC.

J is TRBJ2-5 and V is TRBV11-3; weak D call: TRBD2 (6 bases). Trimming pared 2 bases from V and 5 bases from J, leaving 12 bases between. Germline V gene data show CDR1 as SGHNT and CDR2 as YENEEA. The CDR3 consists of 14 residues. The CDR3 region has the DNA TGTGCCAGCAGCTTAACTAGCTCGCAGGAGACCCAGTACTTC. Translating it yields CASSLTSSQETQYF.

This chain uses TRBV5-1 with TRBJ2-3; no clear D gene. In germline, CDR1 is SGHRS, CDR2 YFSETQ. Trimming took off 1 base at V and 1 base at J, with 10 bases between the two ends. The CDR3 is 15 residues long. The DNA of the CDR3 is TGCGCCAGCAGCTTGTTGGCAGGAGGCACAGATACGCAGTATTTT. It is translated as CASSLLAGGTDTQYF.

This chain uses TRBV7-9 with TRBJ1-2; D not resolved. V gave up 0 bases and J gave up 8 bases, with 13 bases separating them. The CDR3 is made up of 14 amino acids. Germline CDR1 and CDR2: SEHNR and FQNEAQ (reference sequence). This CDR3 is CASSLAGFYEGYTF. CDR3 sequence (DNA): TGTGCCAGCAGCTTAGCGGGTTTTTATGAGGGCTACACCTTC.

This clone was counted a single time. The V gene is TRBV7-3, the J gene TRBJ1-4; no clear D. The CDR3 sequence is 15 residues long. Trimming shortened V by 5 bases and J by 8 bases, and 18 bases separated the two germline ends. CDR1 and CDR2 (germline): SGHTA, FQGTGA. The DNA of the CDR3 is TGTGCCAGCAGCCCGTCGGACCGGAAGGGAGAAAAACTGTTTTTT. Its translation is CASSPSDRKGEKLFF.

The chain combines TRBV2 with TRBJ2-1; 16 bases are a match to TRBD2. J was trimmed by 1 base and V by 8 bases; bases with no gene match: 5. The CDR3 spans 17 residues. Germline CDR1 is SNHLY and CDR2 is FYNNEI. CDR3 in amino acids: CASAGTSGRVSYNEQFF. The CDR3 bases are TGTGCCAGCGCCGGGACTAGCGGGAGGGTATCCTACAATGAGCAGTTCTTC.

The CDR3 here is CASSLGVQGINEKLFF. The CDR3 DNA reads as TGTGCCAGCAGCTTAGGGGTTCAGGGTATTAATGAAAAACTGTTTTTT. This chain links TRBV7-8 with TRBJ1-4; weak D call: TRBD1 (5 bases). Looked up from germline, CDR1 is SGHVS and CDR2 is FQNEAQ. Trimming pared 1 base from V and 4 bases from J, leaving 13 bases between. The CDR3 is 16 residues long.

This sequence joins TRBV30 and TRBJ2-7, with TRBD1 matching over 7 bases. CDR3 length: 15 residues. Germline values: CDR1 GTSNPN, CDR2 SVGIG (reference sequence). The V and J ends lost 4 bases and 0 bases, in that order; junction bases with no gene match: 9. CDR3 region: CAWTRQGSFSYEQYF. The DNA for the CDR3 is TGTGCCTGGACTCGACAGGGTTCCTTCTCCTACGAGCAGTACTTC. The full variable domain, completed using reference TRBV30 and TRBJ2-7, is SQTIHQWPATLVQPVGSPLSLECTVEGTSNPNLYWYRQAAGRGLQLLFYSVGIGQISSEVPQNLSASRPQDRQFILSSKKLLLSDSGFYLCAWTRQGSFSYEQYFGPGTRLTVT.

DNA of the CDR3: TGCGCCAGCAGCCCTGGGACAGGGAGGAATCAGCCCCAGCATTTT. Its translation is CASSPGTGRNQPQHF. The rearrangement joins TRBV5-1 to TRBJ1-5, with 9 positions matching TRBD1. The CDR3 spans 15 residues. After removal of 4 bases from V and 4 bases from J, the junction contained 6 bases not matched to a gene. The germline gives CDR1 SGHRS, CDR2 YFSETQ. Complete variable domain (other parts from reference TRBV5-1 and TRBJ1-5): KAGVTQTPRYLIKTRGQQVTLSCSPISGHRSVSWYQQTPGQGLQFLFEYFSETQRNKGNFPGRFSGRQFSNSRSEMNVSTLELGDSALYLCASSPGTGRNQPQHFGDGTRLSIL.

V is TRBV27 and J is TRBJ2-7; 10 bases are shared with TRBD1. J lost 7 bases, V lost 6 bases, and 6 bases had no gene match. The CDR3 has 13 amino acids. Germline V gene lookup returns CDR1 MNHEY and CDR2 SMNVEV (reference sequence). The DNA of the CDR3 is TGTGCCAGCAGGGGACAGGGGATGGGTGAGCAGTACTTC. As protein: CASRGQGMGEQYF.

V and J are TRBV20-1 and TRBJ1-3; D uncertain. CDR1 is DFQATT and CDR2 is SNEGSKA in the germline V gene (reference sequence). There are 11 residues in the CDR3. CDR3 DNA: TGCGGAGGCAGCTCTGGAAACACCATATATTTT. This gives the protein CGGSSGNTIYF.

The chain is built from TRBV2 and TRBJ2-3; D may be TRBD2 (6 bases). V shed 0 bases and J shed 6 bases, with 10 bases lying between them. The CDR3 is 14 residues long. CDR1 and CDR2 (germline): SNHLY, FYNNEI. CDR3 residues: CASSEAGGADTQYF. The CDR3 DNA follows: TGTGCCAGCAGTGAAGCGGGAGGAGCCGATACGCAGTATTTT.

This clone is a singleton in its sample. The chain recombines TRBV10-3 with TRBJ1-5, with 8 bases fitting TRBD1. The J segment lost 0 bases and the V segment lost 6 bases, leaving 7 bases of the junction unmatched. This CDR3 has 16 amino acids. Germline V gene data show CDR1 as ENHRY and CDR2 as SYGVKD. DNA of the CDR3: TGTGCCATCAGCCCAAACAGGGGGGATAGCAATCAGCCCCAGCATTTT. As protein: CAISPNRGDSNQPQHF.

The V gene is TRBV28, the J gene TRBJ1-5, with D uncertain. V lost 2 bases and J 6 bases, leaving 11 bases between the germline ends. Germline loops: CDR1 MDHEN, CDR2 SYDVKM. This CDR3 comprises 14 residues. Here the CDR3 DNA reads TGTGCCAGCAGTTTAGGGCAGATAGGTCAGCCCCAGCATTTT. This translates into CASSLGQIGQPQHF.

This chain joins TRBV27 and TRBJ2-7; 9 bases line up with TRBD2. Germline loops: CDR1 MNHEY, CDR2 SMNVEV (reference sequence). The CDR3 covers 12 residues. J lost 7 bases, V lost 8 bases, and 6 bases had no gene match. The CDR3 spells CASSLAGAEQYF. The CDR3 DNA is TGTGCCAGCTCGTTAGCGGGAGCAGAGCAGTACTTC.

The V gene is TRBV6-5, the J gene TRBJ2-7, with D possibly being TRBD1 (6 bases). Germline V gene lookup returns CDR1 MNHEY and CDR2 SVGAGI. The CDR3 is 12 amino acids. Trimming took off 4 bases at V and 6 bases at J, with 10 bases between the two ends. In DNA, the CDR3 is TGTGCCAGCAGTTTCAGCAGGGGCGAGCAGTACTTC. It specifies CASSFSRGEQYF.

V gene TRBV5-6 combines with J gene TRBJ1-1, with TRBD1 matching 7 bases. This CDR3 is 14 amino acids long. CDR1 is SGHDT, CDR2 YYEEEE, per germline. The V and J ends lost 4 bases and 3 bases, in that order; junction bases with no gene match: 6. The CDR3 region is CASSHDREYTEAFF. DNA for the CDR3: TGTGCCAGCAGCCACGACAGGGAGTACACTGAAGCTTTCTTT.

The chain employs TRBV20-1 and TRBJ2-1; D is undetermined. The germline CDR1 and CDR2 sequences are DFQATT and SNEGSKA (reference sequence). Trimming shortened V by 2 bases and J by 6 bases, and 5 bases separated the two germline ends. The length of the CDR3 is 11 residues. The CDR3 DNA reads TGCAGTGCTAGAAGGATCAATGAGCAGTTCTTC. Its translation is CSARRINEQFF.

The chain carries TRBV7-8 and TRBJ1-1, with a weak D call TRBD1 (6 bases). Trimming left V 7 bases short and J 7 bases short, with 13 bases between. This CDR3 has 12 amino acids. Germline CDR1 reads SGHVS; CDR2 reads FQNEAQ. The CDR3 loop is CASNYRVGEAFF. In nucleotides, the CDR3 is TGTGCCAGCAACTACAGGGTGGGTGAAGCTTTCTTT.

The chain carries TRBV30 and TRBJ2-1; TRBD2 is a possible D gene (5 bases). CDR1 is GTSNPN and CDR2 is SVGIG in the germline V gene (reference sequence). The CDR3 sequence is 11 residues long. V was cut by 4 bases and J by 12 bases, with 13 bases left in between. CDR3 amino acids: CAWNPGIGQFF. The CDR3 bases are TGTGCCTGGAATCCGGGGATAGGGCAGTTCTTC.